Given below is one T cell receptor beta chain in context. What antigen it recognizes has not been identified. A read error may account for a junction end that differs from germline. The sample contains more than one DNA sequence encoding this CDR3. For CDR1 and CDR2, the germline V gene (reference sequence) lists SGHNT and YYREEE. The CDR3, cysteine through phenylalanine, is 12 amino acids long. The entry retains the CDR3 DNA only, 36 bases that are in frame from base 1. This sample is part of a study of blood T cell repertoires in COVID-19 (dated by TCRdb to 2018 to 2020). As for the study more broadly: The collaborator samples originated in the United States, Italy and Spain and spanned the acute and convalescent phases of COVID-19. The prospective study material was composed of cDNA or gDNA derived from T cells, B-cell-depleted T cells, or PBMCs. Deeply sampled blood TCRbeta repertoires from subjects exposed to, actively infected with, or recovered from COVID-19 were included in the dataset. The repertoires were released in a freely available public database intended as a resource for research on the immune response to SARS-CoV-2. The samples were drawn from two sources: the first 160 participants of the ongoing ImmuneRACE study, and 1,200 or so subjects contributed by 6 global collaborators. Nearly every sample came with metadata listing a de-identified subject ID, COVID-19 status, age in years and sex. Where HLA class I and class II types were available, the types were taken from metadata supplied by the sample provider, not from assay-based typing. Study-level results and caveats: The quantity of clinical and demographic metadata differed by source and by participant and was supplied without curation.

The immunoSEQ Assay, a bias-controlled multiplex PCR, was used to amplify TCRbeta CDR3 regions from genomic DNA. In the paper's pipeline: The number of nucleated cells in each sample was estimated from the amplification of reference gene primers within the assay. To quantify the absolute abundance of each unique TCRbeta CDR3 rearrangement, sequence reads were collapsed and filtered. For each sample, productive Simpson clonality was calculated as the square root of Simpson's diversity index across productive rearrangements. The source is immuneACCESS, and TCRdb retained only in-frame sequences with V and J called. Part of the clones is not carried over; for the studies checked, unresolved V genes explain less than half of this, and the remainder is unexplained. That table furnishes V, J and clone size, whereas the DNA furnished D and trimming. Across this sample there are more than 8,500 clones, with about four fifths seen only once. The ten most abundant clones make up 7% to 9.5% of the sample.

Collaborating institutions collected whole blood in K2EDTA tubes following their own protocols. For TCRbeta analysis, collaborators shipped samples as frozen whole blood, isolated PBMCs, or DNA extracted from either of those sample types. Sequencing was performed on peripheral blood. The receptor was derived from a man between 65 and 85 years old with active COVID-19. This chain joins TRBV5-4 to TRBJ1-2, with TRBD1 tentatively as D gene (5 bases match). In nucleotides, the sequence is TGTGCCAGCTCCATTGCGGGGGATGGCTACACCTTT. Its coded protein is CASSIAGDGYTF.